These T cell receptor beta chains were read from a single sample in a study of shared clonotypes between healthy human individuals. Data came from immunoSEQ multiplex PCR; TCRdb stores just in-frame clones and leaves some out. Found here are about 690,000 clones, about nine tenths of them singletons; the top ten hold 30% to 40%. The sequenced sample was memory CD8+ T cells from PBMCs. Every receptor here comes from a man younger than 35 in good health. Some clones in this sample may be carry-over from other donors' samples. Each CDR3 is given with its conserved first and last residue. The order of the fields is V gene, CDR3 protein.

v_gene: TRBV29-1; CDR3aa: CSVDAASAIDTQYF
v_gene: TRBV27; CDR3aa: CASTSFGTGAYEQYF
v_gene: TRBV9; CDR3aa: CASSVATGPRGYTF
v_gene: TRBV6-5; CDR3aa: CASSRDTSSYNEQFF
v_gene: TRBV5-1; CDR3aa: CASSLDSESANYGYTF
v_gene: TRBV4-1; CDR3aa: CASSHPPDRENYEQYF
v_gene: TRBV7-9; CDR3aa: CASSHLSGRANEQYF
v_gene: TRBV9; CDR3aa: CASSSRTGGRYEQYF
v_gene: TRBV13; CDR3aa: CASSLTGVVEQYF
v_gene: TRBV29-1; CDR3aa: CSVSGRLPLGAQYF
v_gene: TRBV4-1; CDR3aa: CASSQGGALNEQYF
v_gene: TRBV9; CDR3aa: CASSVGTSGRVDYEQYF
v_gene: TRBV11-2; CDR3aa: CASSLGKWQSISYNEQFF
v_gene: TRBV14; CDR3aa: CASSLIPYGGTDTQYF
v_gene: TRBV7-3; CDR3aa: CASSLGQGRWDEQYF
v_gene: TRBV5-6; CDR3aa: CASSRDSYEQYF
v_gene: TRBV5-1; CDR3aa: CASRRAHEQYF
v_gene: TRBV29-1; CDR3aa: CSVVRGGGEQFF
v_gene: TRBV28; CDR3aa: CASSLYTGSYEQYF
v_gene: TRBV15; CDR3aa: CATSYRETQYF
v_gene: TRBV19; CDR3aa: CASSISVYWISEQFF
v_gene: TRBV5-1; CDR3aa: CASTPGGESYEQYF
v_gene: TRBV27; CDR3aa: CASSLRAFSPYEQYF
v_gene: TRBV7-2; CDR3aa: CASSLSSGEGEDGYTF
v_gene: TRBV28; CDR3aa: CASSFRWGQGYNEQFF
v_gene: TRBV29-1; CDR3aa: CCRDTWSGNQPQHF
v_gene: TRBV15; CDR3aa: CATSRDRRGSPYEQYF
v_gene: TRBV4-1; CDR3aa: CASSLQGPPYTDTQYF
v_gene: TRBV27; CDR3aa: CASSLLGTGKTEAFF
v_gene: TRBV6-1; CDR3aa: CASSEAFSGANVLTF
v_gene: TRBV10-3; CDR3aa: CAISDAAAMNTEAFF
v_gene: TRBV6-1; CDR3aa: CASSERLRDGGPQHF
v_gene: TRBV28; CDR3aa: CASARRSSYNEQFF
v_gene: TRBV28; CDR3aa: CASSLWTDGAYEQYF
v_gene: TRBV28; CDR3aa: CASSLRVQRGTGELFF
v_gene: TRBV2; CDR3aa: CARRVPTYQETQYF
v_gene: TRBV7-9; CDR3aa: CASSSRDSLAKNIQYF
v_gene: TRBV28; CDR3aa: CASTALGTVTSYEQYF
v_gene: TRBV7-9; CDR3aa: CASSLGDEQYF
v_gene: TRBV9; CDR3aa: CASSKSGLADYNEQFF
v_gene: TRBV4-2; CDR3aa: CASSRPADTQYF
v_gene: TRBV7-6; CDR3aa: CASSLVVGDTYEQYF
v_gene: TRBV7-9; CDR3aa: CASSLSGRSYNEQFF
v_gene: TRBV10-1; CDR3aa: CASSNSGSAEEQYF